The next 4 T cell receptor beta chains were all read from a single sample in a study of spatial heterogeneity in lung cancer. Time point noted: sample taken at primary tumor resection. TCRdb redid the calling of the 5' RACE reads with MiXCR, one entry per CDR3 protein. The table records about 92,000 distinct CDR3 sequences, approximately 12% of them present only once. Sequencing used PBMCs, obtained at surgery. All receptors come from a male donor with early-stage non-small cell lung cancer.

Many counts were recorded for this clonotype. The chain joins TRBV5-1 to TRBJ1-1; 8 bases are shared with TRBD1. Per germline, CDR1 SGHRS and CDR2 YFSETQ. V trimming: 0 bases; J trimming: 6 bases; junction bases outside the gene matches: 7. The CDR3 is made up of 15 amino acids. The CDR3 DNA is TGCGCCAGCAGCTTGGTCCTAGGGACAGGAGCTGAAGCTTTCTTT. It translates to CASSLVLGTGAEAFF.

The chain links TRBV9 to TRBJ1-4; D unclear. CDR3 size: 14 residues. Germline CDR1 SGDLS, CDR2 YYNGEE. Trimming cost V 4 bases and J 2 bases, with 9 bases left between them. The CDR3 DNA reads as TGTGCCAGCAGCCAAAGGGCTACTAATGAAAAACTGTTTTTT. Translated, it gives CASSQRATNEKLFF.

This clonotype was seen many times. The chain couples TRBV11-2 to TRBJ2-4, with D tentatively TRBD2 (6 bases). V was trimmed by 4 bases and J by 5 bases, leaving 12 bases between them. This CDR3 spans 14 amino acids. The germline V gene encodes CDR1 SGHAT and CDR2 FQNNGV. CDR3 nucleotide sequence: TGTGCCAGCAGCTCTTCCCCGGGAGAAAACATTCAGTACTTC. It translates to CASSSSPGENIQYF. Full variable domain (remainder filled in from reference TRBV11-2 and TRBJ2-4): EAGVAQSPRYKIIEKRQSVAFWCNPISGHATLYWYQQILGQGPKLLIQFQNNGVVDDSQLPKDRFSAERLKGVDSTLKIQPAKLEDSAVYLCASSSSPGENIQYFGAGTRLSVL.

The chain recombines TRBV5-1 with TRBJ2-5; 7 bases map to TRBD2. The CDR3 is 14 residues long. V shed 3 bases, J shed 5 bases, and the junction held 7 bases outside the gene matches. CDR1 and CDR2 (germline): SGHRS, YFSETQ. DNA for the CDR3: TGCGCCAGCAGCTCAGGACTAGGATCCGAGACCCAGTACTTC. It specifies CASSSGLGSETQYF. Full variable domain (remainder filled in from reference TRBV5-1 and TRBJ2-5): KAGVTQTPRYLIKTRGQQVTLSCSPISGHRSVSWYQQTPGQGLQFLFEYFSETQRNKGNFPGRFSGRQFSNSRSEMNVSTLELGDSALYLCASSSGLGSETQYFGPGTRLLVL.